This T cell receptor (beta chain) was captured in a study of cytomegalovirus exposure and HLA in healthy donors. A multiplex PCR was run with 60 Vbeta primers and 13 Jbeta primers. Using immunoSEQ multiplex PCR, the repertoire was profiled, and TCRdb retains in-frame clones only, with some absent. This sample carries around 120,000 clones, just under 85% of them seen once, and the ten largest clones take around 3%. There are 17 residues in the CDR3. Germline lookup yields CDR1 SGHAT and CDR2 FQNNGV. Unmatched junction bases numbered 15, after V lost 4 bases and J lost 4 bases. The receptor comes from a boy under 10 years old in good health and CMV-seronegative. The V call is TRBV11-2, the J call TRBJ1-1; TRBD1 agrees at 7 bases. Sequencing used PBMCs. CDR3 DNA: TGTGCCAGCAGCTCTATTAAACAGGGGCCATGGAGCACTGAAGCTTTCTTT. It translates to CASSSIKQGPWSTEAFF.